This TCR beta chain was identified during a study of post-analysis software for immune sequencing data. Concerning this clonotype itself: Its antigen is as yet unknown.

Study-wide points: Strong co-clustering by F measure linked samples that shared a preparation batch. About five TRBV segments were more frequent in patients than controls; TRBV5-6, TRBV5-1 and TRBV20-1 belonged to this group.

The CDR3 is 20 amino acids. The ends lost 0 bases at V and 3 bases at J; junction bases unmatched: 16. CDR1 and CDR2 from the germline V gene are SNHLY and FYNNEI. The TCR beta cDNA libraries contained unique molecular identifiers. Input of roughly 1 to 11 million T cells yielded a few hundred thousand cDNA molecules. Each CDR3 protein gets one entry after TCRdb re-called the PCR reads with MiXCR. This sample has about 620,000 distinct CDR3 sequences, with around 44% found just once. This TCR was recovered from a girl between 10 and 17 years old with multiple sclerosis. Sequenced input: blood. This sequence joins TRBV2 and TRBJ2-1, with 8 bases aligning to TRBD1. The CDR3 DNA is TGTGCCAGCAGTGAAGCGAAATTTGGGACAGGTAACTCGATCTACAATGAGCAGTTCTTC. Translating it yields CASSEAKFGTGNSIYNEQFF.